The source of this T cell receptor (beta chain) is a study of blood T cell repertoires in COVID-19. Study information: Researchers got acute and convalescent COVID-19 samples from the United States, Italy and Spain. T cells, B-cell-depleted T cells, or PBMCs supplied cDNA or gDNA.

CDR1 is SGHRS and CDR2 is YFSETQ in the germline V gene. V was trimmed by 4 bases and J by 0 bases, leaving 7 bases between them. CDR3 length: 13 residues. The authors' processing: Cell counts per sample came from amplifying reference gene primers. Clones were sequenced by immunoSEQ multiplex PCR, and TCRdb holds only the in-frame ones, with some missing. The V and J calls and clone size were taken over from that table, and D and trimming were inferred from the DNA. This sample has approximately 53,000 clones; roughly 82% occur once, and the top ten carry less than 25%. Sequencing was done on a sample of peripheral blood. This TCR was recovered from an older woman with acute or convalescent COVID-19. This sequence joins TRBV5-1 and TRBJ1-1; D is undetermined. The CDR3, as DNA: TGCGCCAGCAGCATCCAGATGAACACTGAAGCTTTCTTT. Its protein product is CASSIQMNTEAFF.